Listed here are 25 T cell receptor beta chains from one sample, sequenced in a study of T cell repertoires in cytomegalovirus infection. TCRdb reanalysed the reads using MiXCR and keeps one entry per CDR3 protein. The table lists around 490,000 distinct CDR3 sequences, more than 25% of them singletons. Source material: PBMCs. The receptor set was obtained from a human donor in good health (CMV status not recorded). Some clones in this sample may be carry-over from other donors' samples.

V gene TRBV2 combines with J gene TRBJ2-1, with D tentatively TRBD2 (6 bases). Trimming removed 6 bases at V and 4 bases at J, with 16 bases between. This CDR3 contains 15 residues. CDR1 and CDR2 (germline): SNHLY, FYNNEI. The CDR3 bases are TGTGCCAGCAGGAAATCTAGCGCTGTATACAATGAGCAGTTCTTC. It yields the protein CASRKSSAVYNEQFF.

This clonotype was counted between two and nine times. The chain carries TRBV30 and TRBJ2-2; D gene unclear. CDR3 length: 13 residues. Germline V CDR1 and CDR2: GTSNPN, SVGIG (reference sequence). V was pared by 3 bases and J by 3 bases, with 8 bases between. This CDR3 reads CAWSHSYTGELFF. In DNA form, the CDR3 reads TGTGCCTGGAGCCACTCTTACACCGGGGAGCTGTTTTTT.

This clonotype has ten or more counts. The chain is built from TRBV7-9 and TRBJ1-1, with 8 bases matching TRBD1. V shed 9 bases, J shed 1 base, and the junction held 16 bases outside the gene matches. CDR1 is SEHNR and CDR2 is FQNEAQ in the germline V gene (reference sequence). This CDR3 has 17 residues. The CDR3 DNA reads as TGTGCCAGTCGCCTACCCACCTCCAGGGGGCCGAACACTGAAGCTTTCTTT. It translates to CASRLPTSRGPNTEAFF.

This clonotype appeared a few times. The V gene is TRBV27, the J gene TRBJ1-1; no reliable D call. The CDR3 has 13 amino acids. V dropped 3 bases and J dropped 7 bases, with 12 bases sitting between them. Germline V gives CDR1 MNHEY, CDR2 SMNVEV (reference sequence). CDR3 bases: TGTGCCAGCAGTTTGGGAGGGTATAATGAAGCTTTCTTT. Translation: CASSLGGYNEAFF.

This clonotype was counted at least ten times. The gene calls are TRBV7-2 and TRBJ1-2, with 8 nucleotides matching TRBD1. The CDR3 has 15 residues. Germline CDR1 is SGHTA and CDR2 is FQGNSA. After removal of 3 bases from V and 6 bases from J, the junction contained 9 bases not matched to a gene. Here the CDR3 reads CASSLGGQGWDGYTF. CDR3 DNA: TGTGCCAGCAGCTTGGGAGGACAGGGTTGGGATGGCTACACCTTC.

The chain couples TRBV28 to TRBJ2-5; 8 positions agree with TRBD2. The CDR3 is made up of 16 amino acids. Germline CDR1 is MDHEN and CDR2 is SYDVKM. The ends lost 7 bases at V and 5 bases at J; junction bases unmatched: 15. CDR3 DNA: TGTGCCAGCAACACCGGGGGGGCGGGAGATGGGGAGACCCAGTACTTC. Translation: CASNTGGAGDGETQYF.

The chain links TRBV10-3 to TRBJ1-5, with unresolved D. Trimming pared 6 bases from V and 12 bases from J, leaving 18 bases between. CDR3 length: 13 residues. Germline V gene lookup returns CDR1 ENHRY and CDR2 SYGVKD. The CDR3 protein is CAISRTREQFQHF. The DNA for the CDR3 is TGTGCCATCAGCCGCACAAGGGAACAGTTCCAGCATTTT.

The chain has TRBV6-5 and TRBJ1-1, with TRBD1 matching 8 bases. The CDR3 consists of 15 residues. From germline, CDR1 is MNHEY and CDR2 SVGAGI. V lost 6 bases to trimming and J lost 5 bases; unmatched junction nucleotides: 11. CDR3 sequence (DNA): TGTGCCAGCAGCCGGAGGCTTACAGGGGGTACTGAAGCTTTCTTT. Its protein product is CASSRRLTGGTEAFF.

This clonotype was counted ten times or more. The chain employs TRBV6-2 or TRBV6-3 and TRBJ2-7; TRBD2 agrees at 11 bases. V dropped 7 bases and J dropped 6; count of bases not matched to a gene: 8. Looked up from germline, CDR1 is MNHEY and CDR2 is SVGEGT. The CDR3 consists of 14 residues. The CDR3 region has the DNA TGTGCCAGCACATTAGCGGGAGGGATCGGCGAGCAGTACTTC. Translation gives CASTLAGGIGEQYF.

The chain recombines TRBV27 with TRBJ2-1, with 7 bases aligning to TRBD2. V was pared by 2 bases and J by 1 base, with 5 bases of the junction left unmatched. Germline V gene data show CDR1 as MNHEY and CDR2 as SMNVEV (reference sequence). The CDR3 length is 16 residues. Here the CDR3 DNA reads TGTGCCAGCAGTTTAAGCGCTAGCGGATCCTACAATGAGCAGTTCTTC. This encodes CASSLSASGSYNEQFF.

In this sample, this clonotype turned up many times. This chain joins TRBV7-8 and TRBJ1-3; 8 bases match TRBD1. The trim removed 6 bases at V and 4 bases at J, leaving 11 bases unmatched. CDR1 and CDR2 from the germline V gene are SGHVS and FQNEAQ. This CDR3 contains 16 residues. The CDR3 DNA is TGTGCCAGCAGTTTTAGGACAGGGACCTTCGGAAACACCATATATTTT. Its protein is CASSFRTGTFGNTIYF.

This clonotype has only a few counts. In DNA, the CDR3 is TGTGCCAGCAGCGCCGGGACTATCCAGACCCAGTACTTC. This codes for CASSAGTIQTQYF. V usage is TRBV7-4 and J usage is TRBJ2-5; TRBD2 matches 7 bases. Trimming removed 5 bases from V and 6 bases from J; junction bases left unmatched: 6. The CDR3 runs to 13 residues. Germline V gene data show CDR1 as SGHVT and CDR2 as SQSDAQ.

V and J are TRBV5-1 and TRBJ2-7; 11 nucleotides line up with TRBD2. The ends lost 4 bases at V and 7 bases at J; junction bases unmatched: 13. This CDR3 contains 16 residues. CDR1 is SGHRS and CDR2 is YFSETQ in the germline V gene. The chain's CDR3 is CASSASGTSGRREQYF. The CDR3 DNA sequence: TGCGCCAGCAGCGCCTCCGGGACTAGCGGCCGACGAGAGCAGTACTTC.

This rearrangement joins TRBV29-1 to TRBJ2-7, with 10 bases matching TRBD1. CDR1 SQVTM and CDR2 ANQGSEA come from the germline V gene. This CDR3 has 13 residues. V gave up 7 bases and J gave up 6 bases; unmatched junction bases: 9. The CDR3 spells CSAGDWDRGEQYF. CDR3 nucleotides: TGCAGCGCTGGGGATTGGGACAGGGGCGAGCAGTACTTC.

The chain has TRBV14 and TRBJ1-2; the match to TRBD1 covers 12 bases. The germline CDR1 and CDR2 sequences are SGHDN and FVKESK. With V trimmed by 1 base and J by 14 bases, 5 bases remained unmatched. This CDR3 region has 13 residues. DNA for the CDR3: TGTGCCAGCAGCCAAGGGGGACAGGGGGCACGGACCTTC. Its protein is CASSQGGQGARTF.

In this sample, this clonotype turned up a few times. The J gene is TRBJ1-1, the V gene TRBV28, with 7 bases that match TRBD1. The CDR3 consists of 17 residues. Looked up from germline, CDR1 is MDHEN and CDR2 is SYDVKM. V lost 6 bases to trimming and J lost 0 bases; unmatched junction nucleotides: 13. Written as DNA, the CDR3 is TGTGCCAGCAGCCTCCGGTGGACAGGACCCATGAACACTGAAGCTTTCTTT. Translated, it gives CASSLRWTGPMNTEAFF.

The chain links TRBV24-1 to TRBJ2-1, with 7 bases aligning to TRBD1. CDR1 is KGHDR, CDR2 SFDVKD, per germline. V dropped 5 bases and J dropped 9; count of bases not matched to a gene: 3. The CDR3 extends over 12 amino acids. CDR3 DNA: TGTGCCACCAGTGTAAGGGACAGTGAGCAGTTCTTC. Residues: CATSVRDSEQFF.

V gene TRBV28 combines with J gene TRBJ1-6, with D possibly TRBD1 on 5 matching bases. From germline, CDR1 is MDHEN and CDR2 SYDVKM. Trimming pared 9 bases from V and 2 bases from J, leaving 11 bases between. The CDR3 extends over 14 amino acids. The CDR3 region is CASGGGTYNSPLHF. CDR3 nucleotides: TGTGCCAGTGGGGGGGGGACCTATAATTCACCCCTCCACTTT.

This clonotype was detected a few times. The genes are TRBV27 and TRBJ2-5, with D unresolved. From germline, CDR1 is MNHEY and CDR2 SMNVEV (reference sequence). The CDR3 is 12 amino acids. Trimming took 4 bases from V and 4 from J, leaving 7 bases between them. The CDR3 protein is CASSYNGETQYF. The CDR3 DNA sequence: TGTGCCAGCAGTTACAATGGAGAGACCCAGTACTTC.

The chain uses TRBV29-1 and TRBJ2-5; the match to TRBD1 covers 7 bases. The CDR3 extends over 16 amino acids. V lost 2 bases to trimming and J lost 5 bases; unmatched junction nucleotides: 14. Germline V gene data show CDR1 as SQVTM and CDR2 as ANQGSEA. The CDR3 DNA follows: TGCAGCGTTGAATGGCTAGAGGAAGGGGGCTGGGAGACCCAGTACTTC. This sequence encodes CSVEWLEEGGWETQYF.

In its sample, this clonotype was seen a few times. The rearrangement uses TRBV29-1 and TRBJ2-7, with 10 bases identical to TRBD2. V trimming: 0 bases; J trimming: 7 bases; junction bases outside the gene matches: 9. CDR3 length: 15 amino acids. CDR1 SQVTM and CDR2 ANQGSEA come from the germline V gene. The CDR3 is CSVEDLPGLAREQYF. The CDR3 region has the DNA TGCAGCGTTGAAGATCTGCCGGGACTAGCGAGGGAGCAGTACTTC.

This clonotype occurred once. The chain carries TRBV6-2 or TRBV6-3 and TRBJ2-7; 7 nucleotides line up with TRBD2. The length of the CDR3 is 14 residues. Germline CDR1 MNHEY, CDR2 SVGEGT. V gave up 2 bases and J gave up 7 bases; unmatched junction bases: 8. The CDR3 sequence is CASSYVTREVEQYV. The CDR3 nucleotides read TGTGCCAGCAGTTACGTGACCCGGGAGGTTGAGCAGTACGTC.

The chain is built from TRBV11-2 and TRBJ2-4; no firm D call. CDR1 SGHAT and CDR2 FQNNGV come from the germline V gene. The CDR3 sequence is 14 residues long. Between the trimmed V and J ends, which lost 0 bases and 1 base, there was a span of 4 bases. Here the CDR3 reads CASSLDMAKNIQYF. CDR3 DNA: TGTGCCAGCAGCTTAGATATGGCCAAAAACATTCAGTACTTC.

This clonotype was counted ten times or more. This sequence joins TRBV11-2 and TRBJ2-1; 8 bases match TRBD1. CDR1 SGHAT and CDR2 FQNNGV come from the germline V gene. The trim removed 6 bases at V and 0 bases at J, leaving 7 bases unmatched. This CDR3 comprises 16 residues. CDR3: CASSSYRGASYNEQFF. The CDR3 DNA reads TGTGCCAGCAGTTCATACAGGGGGGCCTCCTACAATGAGCAGTTCTTC.

This clonotype was seen a few times. The chain links TRBV6-6 to TRBJ2-7; no definite D call. The length of the CDR3 is 12 residues. Trimming pared 5 bases from V and 7 bases from J, leaving 12 bases between. CDR1 is MNHNY, CDR2 SVGAGI, per germline (reference sequence). This chain's CDR3 is CASSPDGLEQYV. CDR3 in DNA: TGTGCCAGCAGTCCCGATGGCCTTGAGCAGTACGTC.